A single TCR beta chain is shown here with its context. These data belong to a study of T cell responses to AZD1222 COVID-19 vaccine. Data came from immunoSEQ multiplex PCR; TCRdb stores just in-frame clones and leaves some out. The sample lists roughly 100,000 clones; 90% were seen once. In germline, CDR1 is SGHRS, CDR2 YFSETQ. The CDR3 spans 15 residues. Trimming removed 4 bases from V and 1 base from J; junction bases left unmatched: 3. This chain links TRBV5-1 with TRBJ2-5; 11 bases line up with TRBD2. The source material was peripheral blood, sampled on day 0 of AZD1222 vaccination. The origin of this receptor is an adult in good health. CDR3 amino acids: CASSRGTSGQETQYF. The CDR3 DNA reads TGCGCCAGCAGCCGCGGGACTAGCGGCCAAGAGACCCAGTACTTC.